This TCR beta chain appears in the sequencing data of a study of cytomegalovirus exposure and HLA in healthy donors. Overall study: Around 87 million unique TCRs, all from HLA-typed donors, were included in an early release of the data.

A word on this clone: Its antigen is currently unknown.

Study findings and constraints: Common viral pathogens seemed to be connected with several of the most significant clusters, according to a later analysis. Earlier analysis yielded a pattern in which most TCR beta V segments were productive about 90% or about 30% of the time. TCR beta V- and J-gene trimming, according to a later analysis, was linked to a missense DCLRE1C variant.

In the PCR, 60 Vbeta and 13 Jbeta primers were used. The repertoire was sequenced with immunoSEQ multiplex PCR; TCRdb's copy has only in-frame clones and lacks some. The table has more than 80,000 clones, around 85% seen once; the top ten hold about 1.2%. The V segment lost 5 bases and the J segment 7 bases; nucleotides outside the gene matches: 11. The germline CDR1 and CDR2 sequences are MDHEN and SYDVKM. The CDR3 extends over 16 amino acids. This chain uses TRBV28 with TRBJ1-6, with 7 positions matching TRBD1. The sequence was obtained from a girl aged 2-15 years in good health and CMV-seropositive. Sequenced material: PBMCs. The CDR3 loop is CASSNNPGTENSPLHF. CDR3 coding DNA: TGTGCCAGCAGTAACAACCCCGGGACAGAAAATTCACCCCTCCACTTT.